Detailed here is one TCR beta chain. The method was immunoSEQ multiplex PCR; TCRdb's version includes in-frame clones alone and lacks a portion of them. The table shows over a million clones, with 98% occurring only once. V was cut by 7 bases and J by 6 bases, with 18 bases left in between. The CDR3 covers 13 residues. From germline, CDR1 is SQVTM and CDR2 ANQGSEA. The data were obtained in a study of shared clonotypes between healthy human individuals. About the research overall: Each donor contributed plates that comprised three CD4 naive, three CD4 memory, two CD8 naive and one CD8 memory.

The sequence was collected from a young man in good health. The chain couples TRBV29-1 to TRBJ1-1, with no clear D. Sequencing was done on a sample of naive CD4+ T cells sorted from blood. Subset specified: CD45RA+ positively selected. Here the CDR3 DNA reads TGCAGCGGACAAGGTGTTGCCAGACCTGAAGCTTTCTTT. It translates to CSGQGVARPEAFF.